The source of this T cell receptor (beta chain) is a study of neurological immune-mediated disorders. The CDR3 runs 15 residues. V trimming: 1 base; J trimming: 4 bases; junction bases outside the gene matches: 7. CDR1 and CDR2 (germline): DFQATT, SNEGSKA (reference sequence). Specified time point: technical triplicate 2. The cDNA came from 5'RACE, which used 10-nucleotide random UMIs. In TCRdb, the 5' RACE reads were re-called with MiXCR into one record per CDR3 protein. The sample consists of about 59,000 distinct CDR3 sequences, less than 25% of them appearing once. The sequence came from a man aged 60 to 69 with HTLV-1-associated myelopathy (HAM/TSP). V gene TRBV20-1 combines with J gene TRBJ2-3; TRBD2 matches at 8 bases. The sequencing sample was made of PBMCs. CDR3 region: CSARAAAGGSDTQYF. The CDR3 DNA follows: TGCAGTGCTAGAGCGGCTGCGGGAGGATCAGATACGCAGTATTTT.